This T cell receptor (beta chain) was recovered during a study of blood T cell repertoires in COVID-19. Turning to the study itself: T cells, B-cell-depleted T cells, or PBMCs provided the cDNA or gDNA that served as material.

Clinical history as reported by participants underpinned cohort assignment. Two negative PCRs, clearance, or symptom resolution had been documented for recovered Cohort 3 donors. As processed by the authors: Estimation of nucleated cell counts was performed using reference gene primer amplification. The table came from immunoSEQ multiplex PCR; TCRdb's copy has only in-frame clones and leaves some out. Clone size and V and J calls were adopted from that table, with D and trimming inferred from the DNA. The sample consists of about 220,000 clones, 88% of them appearing once. Sequencing input: PBMCs or T cells enriched from blood (not recorded which). This receptor was identified in a woman under 40 who had recovered from COVID-19.

CDR3 loop: CASSTGGPNEKLFF. CDR3 in DNA: TGTGCCAGCAGTACCGGAGGGCCTAATGAAAAACTGTTTTTT. The chain couples TRBV28 to TRBJ1-4; no firm D call. Trimming left V 5 bases short and J 3 bases short, with 10 bases between. The CDR3 is made up of 14 amino acids. Per the germline V gene, CDR1 is MDHEN and CDR2 is SYDVKM.